This TCR beta chain was obtained from a study of blood T cell repertoires in COVID-19. This clone occurred once. Per the study methods: Quantification of nucleated cells was approximated via reference gene primer amplification. TCRdb's copy holds only in-frame clones and misses some; the assay was immunoSEQ multiplex PCR. V and J calls and clone size are those listed in that table; D and trimming were worked out from the DNA. This sample has fewer than 500,000 clones, with approximately 90% found just once. The study recruited people aged about 18 to 95 years across some 23 US areas. Allocation to cohorts depended on clinical history reported by the participants. This clonotype was sampled from a man between 25 and 39 years old who had recovered from COVID-19. The sequenced sample consisted of PBMCs or T cells enriched from blood (not recorded which).

The CDR3 here is CASSYSIGDTDTQYF. CDR3 sequence (DNA): TGTGCCAGCAGTTACTCGATAGGGGACACAGATACGCAGTATTTT. V usage is TRBV6-2 or TRBV6-3 and J usage is TRBJ2-3, with D possibly being TRBD1 (5 bases). The CDR3 runs 15 residues. V gave up 0 bases and J gave up 2 bases, with 9 bases separating them. The germline gives CDR1 MNHEY, CDR2 SVGEGT.